This T cell receptor beta chain derives from a study of glioma-infiltrating T cells (dated by TCRdb to between 2015 and 2016). Regarding the research as a whole: Low-grade gliomas were represented by WHO grade II oligodendrogliomas or astrocytomas, and glioblastomas were represented by WHO grade IV tumors that were sampled at initial rather than recurrent diagnosis. Dexamethasone was administered to glioma patients for six or fewer days before surgery. Sequencing coverage of about 4- to 11-fold of about a million peripheral T cells was targeted for blood libraries. Glioma tissue, non-neoplastic brain tissue and matched peripheral blood mononuclear cells were used as sources from which TCR alpha- and beta-chain repertoires were sequenced. To measure divergence between tissue and blood T-cell populations, each tissue-infiltrating repertoire was compared with the peripheral blood repertoire of the same patient. The paired cohort comprised three low-grade glioma patients, several primary glioblastoma patients and three non-glioma patients contributing non-neoplastic brain tissue.

The iRepertoire nested amplicon-rescue multiplex PCR (arm-PCR) platform was used to amplify TCR alpha and beta CDR3 regions from RNA. The input for one-step reverse transcription and amplification was roughly 85-400 ng of tissue mRNA or PBMC total RNA. Following bead purification, Illumina adapters were added by a secondary multiplex PCR, and the libraries were gel-purified between 200 and 400 bp. Libraries carried internal 6-nucleotide barcodes used for demultiplexing. Sequencing of the libraries was done on an Illumina MiSeq using 2x220 or 2x250 nucleotide paired-end reads. The source study handled its data this way. Paired reads were merged using FLASH 1.2.11 and aligned with BWA-MEM to the GRCh37 human genome, and TRA and TRB reads were then extracted. V and J assignment used an IMGT-derived reference of cassette sequences and CDR3 motifs that included pseudogenes. Reads were translated in three frames, and productive CDR3s were defined as those with a C...FGXG motif and no stop codons. Unique combinations of V-J cassette pair and CDR3 amino acid sequence were defined as clonotypes. Filtering of reads was based on Hamming distance, with the threshold set by the sequence error rate of each sample in mapped regions. TCRdb trimmed public reads at Q25 via fastp, called clones via MiXCR and kept in-frame beta chains. Duplicate CDR3 protein sequences are folded into a single record with the most common DNA and genes. The authors' filters were not applied to this entry. The sample includes 300,000 to 450,000 distinct CDR3 sequences, with 35% to 45% observed a single time. The ten largest clones capture around 11% of the sample.

This clonotype was observed many times. Its antigen remains undetermined. The input lacks base qualities; no much larger clone sits a single base away. What the research found in general, with its limitations: In non-neoplastic patients, VJ-independent divergence between tissue and blood fell below expectation, whereas in all gliomas, and especially in low-grade gliomas, the divergence rose above expectation. Group comparisons were based on small numbers of patients: three non-neoplastic, three low-grade glioma and eight or nine glioblastoma patients. Patients with low tissue-blood divergence were marked by a signature set of shared blood CDR3 motifs, and this signature set was depleted in highly divergent patients. Very few CDR3 sequences were shared between tissue and blood, attributed to high CDR3 diversity and limited sampling.

The germline V gene yields MGHDK for CDR1 and SYGVNS for CDR2. Reading from cysteine to phenylalanine, the CDR3 counts 15 amino acids. Only the CDR3 region is kept as DNA, spanning 45 bases read in frame from base 1. The junction shows trimming of 5 bases on V and 6 bases on J, plus 16 bases between the germline ends. Surgical brain or tumor specimens were cryofrozen in liquid nitrogen immediately after resection, and peripheral blood cells were collected concurrently. The receptor's source is a human donor with low-grade glioma or glioblastoma, undergoing nonglioma brain surgery, or in good health (not recorded which). The sample taken for sequencing was glioma tissue, nonneoplastic brain tissue, or PBMCs (not recorded which). This sequence uses TRBV25-1 and TRBJ2-2; the D gene is possibly TRBD1 or TRBD2, with 5 bases matching each. The DNA sequence is TGTGCCAGCAGTTCAAGGGGACGGCAGGCCGGGGAGCTGTTTTTT. This sequence encodes CASSSRGRQAGELFF.